The 30 T cell receptor beta chains listed next were all sequenced from one sample in a study of T cell responses to AZD1222 COVID-19 vaccine. Sequenced by immunoSEQ multiplex PCR; TCRdb stores in-frame clones only, minus some. The table lists approximately 69,000 clones, around four fifths of them singletons, with 20% to 25% in the top ten. The specimen comprised peripheral blood, sampled 28 days after the second AZD1222 dose. These receptors originate from an adult who received the AZD1222 COVID-19 vaccine.

Only a few counts were recorded for this clone. The V call is TRBV6-7, the J call TRBJ2-3; D remains ambiguous. TRBV6-7 has ORF status, its function being uncertain. V lost 2 bases and J 7 bases, leaving 10 bases between the germline ends. CDR3 length: 13 residues. CDR3 loop: CASSYADLNTQYF. CDR3 nucleotide sequence: TGTGCCAGCAGTTACGCGGATCTGAATACGCAGTATTTT.

The rearrangement uses TRBV7-2 and TRBJ2-6, with a possible D match to TRBD2 (5 bases). This CDR3 has 16 amino acids. Trimming cost V 4 bases and J 0 bases, with 10 bases left between them. Germline loops: CDR1 SGHTA, CDR2 FQGNSA. The CDR3 loop is CASSYSGSSGANVLTF. The CDR3 DNA sequence: TGTGCCAGCAGCTATTCGGGGAGCTCTGGGGCCAACGTCCTGACTTTC.

V is TRBV2 and J is TRBJ1-1; a weak D match, TRBD1 (5 bases). CDR1 SNHLY and CDR2 FYNNEI come from the germline V gene. The V gene lost 6 bases and the J gene lost 0 bases, with 14 bases spanning the gap. The CDR3 covers 15 residues. CDR3: CASSVTGRLNTEAFF. The CDR3 DNA is TGTGCCAGCAGCGTAACGGGACGGCTGAACACTGAAGCTTTCTTT.

This sequence joins TRBV5-5 and TRBJ2-2; D not resolved. The CDR3 is made up of 12 amino acids. Trimming cost V 7 bases and J 1 base, with 5 bases left between them. Per germline, CDR1 SGHKS and CDR2 YYEKEE (reference sequence). DNA for the CDR3: TGTGCCAGCGACGGGAACACCGGGGAGCTGTTTTTT. Its translation: CASDGNTGELFF.

This rearrangement joins TRBV24-1 to TRBJ2-1; D perhaps matches TRBD1 (5 bases). Germline values: CDR1 KGHDR, CDR2 SFDVKD. There are 13 residues in the CDR3. Trimming pared 2 bases from V and 8 bases from J, leaving 9 bases between. The CDR3 is CATSDSTVDEQFF. The DNA of the CDR3 is TGTGCCACCAGTGATTCGACAGTGGATGAGCAGTTCTTC.

The V and J genes are TRBV19 and TRBJ1-5, with 8 nucleotides matching TRBD1. Per germline, CDR1 LNHDA and CDR2 SQIVND (reference sequence). Trimming took 6 bases from V and 5 from J; bases not matched to a gene: 3. The CDR3 contains 13 residues. The CDR3, as DNA: TGTGCCAGTAGAACAGGGGGATATCAGCCCCAGCATTTT. It specifies CASRTGGYQPQHF.

V and J are TRBV27 and TRBJ2-1; the D is unclear. Between the trimmed V and J ends, which lost 1 base and 8 bases, there was a span of 12 bases. Germline CDR1 MNHEY, CDR2 SMNVEV (reference sequence). There are 14 residues in the CDR3. As DNA, the CDR3 is TGTGCCAGCAGTTTATGGAATAGGGCGTATGAGCAGTTCTTC. Translating it yields CASSLWNRAYEQFF.

This chain links TRBV2 with TRBJ1-2; D is uncertain. Germline CDR1 reads SNHLY; CDR2 reads FYNNEI. Trimming cost V 4 bases and J 8 bases, with 14 bases left between them. There are 13 residues in the CDR3. The CDR3 region is CASSVGTVWGYTF. In nucleotides, the CDR3 is TGTGCCAGCAGTGTGGGTACGGTCTGGGGCTACACCTTC.

The V call is TRBV7-2, the J call TRBJ1-2, with TRBD1 matching 8 bases. Trimming took 4 bases from V and 4 from J; bases not matched to a gene: 2. The CDR3 has 13 residues. Looked up from germline, CDR1 is SGHTA and CDR2 is FQGNSA. The CDR3 sequence is CASSSGQGYGYTF. The CDR3 DNA sequence: TGTGCCAGCAGCTCTGGACAGGGCTATGGCTACACCTTC.

The gene calls are TRBV18 and TRBJ1-1; tentatively, D is TRBD1 (5 bases). The length of the CDR3 is 15 residues. The germline CDR1 and CDR2 sequences are KGHSH and LQKENI. Between the trimmed V and J ends, which lost 3 bases and 1 base, there was a span of 12 bases. In DNA, the CDR3 is TGTGCCAGCTCACCCTTCAGAGGGGAGAACACTGAAGCTTTCTTT. It codes for CASSPFRGENTEAFF.

J is TRBJ1-2 and V is TRBV6-5; possibly TRBD1 for D (6 bases). V was clipped by 2 bases and J by 3 bases, with 16 bases between them. The CDR3 runs 16 residues. Germline V gene sequence: CDR1 MNHEY, CDR2 SVGAGI. CDR3 loop: CASSYTVGALYYGYTF. The CDR3 DNA reads TGTGCCAGCAGTTACACGGTGGGGGCCTTATACTATGGCTACACCTTC.

The genes are TRBV4-1 and TRBJ1-1, with D possibly TRBD1 on 5 matching bases. The length of the CDR3 is 16 residues. Trimming pared 1 base from V and 2 bases from J, leaving 14 bases between. CDR1 is MGHRA and CDR2 is YSYEKL in the germline V gene. The CDR3 nucleotides are TGCGCCAGCAGCCAAGGATGGGCGAGGGGAAACACTGAAGCTTTCTTT. It encodes CASSQGWARGNTEAFF.

This chain uses TRBV19 with TRBJ1-5; TRBD1 matches at 8 bases. The CDR3 has 16 residues. The trim removed 7 bases at V and 7 bases at J, leaving 15 bases unmatched. Germline values: CDR1 LNHDA, CDR2 SQIVND (reference sequence). The CDR3 here is CASTSDRQGRQQPQHF. The CDR3 region has the DNA TGTGCCAGTACCAGCGATAGACAGGGGCGCCAACAGCCCCAGCATTTT. Variable domain in full (rest from reference TRBV19 and TRBJ1-5): DGGITQSPKYLFRKEGQNVTLSCEQNLNHDAMYWYRQDPGQGLRLIYYSQIVNDFQKGDIAEGYSVSREKKESFPLTVTSAQKNPTAFYLCASTSDRQGRQQPQHFGDGTRLSIL.

The chain carries TRBV5-1 and TRBJ2-3; D uncertain. Germline V gene sequence: CDR1 SGHRS, CDR2 YFSETQ. Trimming removed 4 bases from V and 5 bases from J, with 8 bases in between. The CDR3 has 12 amino acids. The CDR3 nucleotides are TGCGCCAGCAGCAACAATGAAGATACGCAGTATTTT. Protein sequence: CASSNNEDTQYF. The variable domain in full, completed from reference TRBV5-1 and TRBJ2-3, reads KAGVTQTPRYLIKTRGQQVTLSCSPISGHRSVSWYQQTPGQGLQFLFEYFSETQRNKGNFPGRFSGRQFSNSRSEMNVSTLELGDSALYLCASSNNEDTQYFGPGTRLTVL.

In its sample, this clone was seen many times. The chain links TRBV6-5 to TRBJ2-7; 7 bases match TRBD2. The germline CDR1 and CDR2 sequences are MNHEY and SVGAGI. With 7 bases clipped from V and 3 bases from J, the junction kept 12 bases outside the gene matches. This CDR3 is 15 amino acids long. CDR3 in DNA: TGTGCCAGCAAGGATTCTGTAGCGGGCAGCTACGAGCAGTACTTC. Its translation is CASKDSVAGSYEQYF.

This clone was observed a handful of times. This chain links TRBV3-1 (or the pseudogene TRBV3-2) with TRBJ1-1; 7 bases map to TRBD1. The CDR3 runs to 14 residues. Per the germline V gene, CDR1 is LGHDT and CDR2 is YNNKEL (reference sequence). J gave up 5 bases and V 4 bases, and 7 bases lay outside the gene matches. The CDR3 reads CASSLRQGGTEAFF. DNA of the CDR3: TGTGCCAGCAGCCTCCGACAGGGAGGGACTGAAGCTTTCTTT.

The chain is built from TRBV10-3 and TRBJ1-2, with D possibly being TRBD1 (5 bases). There are 12 residues in the CDR3. Germline V gene lookup returns CDR1 ENHRY and CDR2 SYGVKD. The V end was cut by 3 bases, the J end by 12 bases, with 14 bases between. The CDR3 DNA follows: TGTGCCATCAGTGAATTAGGGGAACGGCACACCTTC. It codes for CAISELGERHTF.

The chain links TRBV5-1 to TRBJ2-7; 9 nucleotides align to TRBD1. CDR1 is SGHRS and CDR2 is YFSETQ in the germline V gene. The CDR3 is 16 residues long. The V and J ends lost 5 bases and 6 bases, in that order; junction bases with no gene match: 15. CDR3 sequence: CASRTRPGQGPSEQYF. The CDR3 DNA reads as TGCGCCAGCAGAACTCGACCGGGACAGGGCCCTTCCGAGCAGTACTTC.

The CDR3 coding sequence is TGTGCCAGCAGCTTACACCACACAGATACGCAGTATTTT. Protein product: CASSLHHTDTQYF. The rearrangement links TRBV11-2 to TRBJ2-3; D gene uncertain. CDR3 length equals 13 residues. Trimming stripped 2 bases from V and 2 bases from J, with 5 bases between. The germline CDR1 and CDR2 sequences are SGHAT and FQNNGV.

The gene calls are TRBV5-1 and TRBJ1-4; weak D call: TRBD1 (6 bases). Trimming cost V 0 bases and J 3 bases, with 12 bases left between them. The CDR3 is 16 residues long. The germline gives CDR1 SGHRS, CDR2 YFSETQ. The CDR3 is CASSLEQGTSNEKLFF. The CDR3 nucleotides read TGCGCCAGCAGCTTGGAACAGGGCACCTCTAATGAAAAACTGTTTTTT.

CDR3 in DNA: TGCAGCGTTCCCCTAGCGGGGAGGACAGATACGCAGTATTTT. Translation gives CSVPLAGRTDTQYF. The chain joins TRBV29-1 to TRBJ2-3; 9 nucleotides agree with TRBD2. V lost 5 bases, J lost 3 bases, and 6 bases stayed unmatched. Looked up from germline, CDR1 is SQVTM and CDR2 is ANQGSEA. This CDR3 is built from 14 residues.

The V call is TRBV5-4, the J call TRBJ2-3; the D is unclear. Trimming removed 2 bases at V and 3 bases at J, with 7 bases between. The CDR3 has 13 residues. The V gene's germline CDR1 is SGHNT and CDR2 YYREEE (reference sequence). For the CDR3, the DNA is TGTGCCAGCAGCTTCCAGAGGACAGATACGCAGTATTTT. It yields the protein CASSFQRTDTQYF.

This clone was counted once. V gene TRBV6-2 or TRBV6-3 combines with J gene TRBJ1-1; the D gene is possibly TRBD1 (6 bases). CDR3 length: 14 residues. The V and J ends lost 2 bases and 7 bases respectively, with 14 bases between them. In germline, CDR1 is MNHEY, CDR2 SVGEGT. CDR3 DNA sequence: TGTGCCAGCAGTTACCGTTGGACAGACAATGAAGCTTTCTTT. It codes for CASSYRWTDNEAFF.

The chain has TRBV6-4 and TRBJ2-1; D call uncertain. Trimming took 0 bases from V and 9 from J, leaving 9 bases between them. The CDR3 has 13 residues. From germline, CDR1 is MRHNA and CDR2 SNTAGT. The CDR3 DNA reads as TGTGCCAGCAGTGACTCCTGGTTCGGTGAGCAGTTCTTC. Translated, it gives CASSDSWFGEQFF.

The chain joins TRBV4-1 to TRBJ2-7, with 7 bases identical to TRBD1. The germline V gene has CDR1 MGHRA and CDR2 YSYEKL. V shed 0 bases and J 4 bases; nucleotides not matched to a gene: 6. This CDR3 has 15 residues. The CDR3 loop is CASSQDRGTEYEQYF. In DNA, the CDR3 is TGCGCCAGCAGCCAAGACAGGGGGACAGAGTACGAGCAGTACTTC.

This rearrangement joins TRBV18 to TRBJ1-2; 7 bases line up with TRBD1. CDR1 and CDR2 from the germline V gene are KGHSH and LQKENI. The CDR3 length is 14 residues. V dropped 0 bases and J dropped 8; count of bases not matched to a gene: 6. Here the CDR3 DNA reads TGTGCCAGCTCACCACCGGACAGGAGAGGGGGCTACACCTTC. Translated: CASSPPDRRGGYTF.

This chain uses TRBV29-1 with TRBJ1-5, with D maybe TRBD1 (6 bases). Germline V gives CDR1 SQVTM, CDR2 ANQGSEA. CDR3 length: 12 amino acids. Trimming removed 6 bases from V and 7 bases from J, with 13 bases in between. The CDR3 loop is CSVGDNFQPQHF. CDR3 sequence (DNA): TGCAGCGTAGGGGACAATTTCCAGCCCCAGCATTTT.

The chain couples TRBV19 to TRBJ2-2; TRBD1 aligns across 7 bases. The junction had 10 bases not matched to a gene; V was cut back by 8 bases and J by 7 bases. Looked up from germline, CDR1 is LNHDA and CDR2 is SQIVND (reference sequence). The CDR3 runs to 14 residues. In DNA form, the CDR3 reads TGTGCCAGTCTCTTGACAGGGCGGAACGGGGAGCTGTTTTTT. It specifies CASLLTGRNGELFF.

The genes are TRBV7-6 and TRBJ2-4; D possibly corresponds to TRBD2 (5 bases). The CDR3 is made up of 16 amino acids. Germline V gene lookup returns CDR1 SGHVS and CDR2 FNYEAQ. V dropped 5 bases and J dropped 3 bases, with 17 bases sitting between them. The chain's CDR3 is CASSADEGVGKNIQYF. DNA for the CDR3: TGTGCCAGCAGCGCCGATGAGGGCGTAGGCAAAAACATTCAGTACTTC.

J is TRBJ2-3 and V is TRBV12-3 or TRBV12-4; D not resolved. V was shortened by 3 bases and J by 1 base, with 5 bases between the two germline ends. This CDR3 is built from 13 residues. In nucleotides, the CDR3 is TGTGCCAGCAGTTTGTTGCGCACAGATACGCAGTATTTT. It translates to CASSLLRTDTQYF.